The 28 T cell receptor beta chains below come from one sample, sequenced in a study of PD-1 blockade in classical Hodgkin lymphoma (dated by TCRdb to 2020 to 2022). The library was generated by the immunoSEQ multiplex PCR assay. Drawn from immuneACCESS, this table holds only the in-frame rearrangements with V and J called that TCRdb kept. Clones are partly lost; checked studies trace under half to an unresolved V gene and leave the rest unexplained. For this sample the table gives roughly 20,000 clones, of which about 88% were detected only once. About 5.9% of the sample lies in the top ten. The time point label here, explained by the study, means: cycle 1 day 1 (C1D1), immediately before nivolumab initiation. Every trial patient had relapsed after autologous stem cell transplantation, and cohorts A, B and C differed in prior brentuximab vedotin exposure. The sample here was peripheral blood mononuclear cells (PBMCs), taken at baseline. The receptors were gathered from a human donor with classical Hodgkin lymphoma.

The table lists this clone with a count of one. The J gene is TRBJ1-5, the V gene TRBV7-9; D is undetermined. The CDR3 is 14 residues long. V gave up 5 bases and J gave up 3 bases, with 11 bases separating them. Germline V gene lookup returns CDR1 SEHNR and CDR2 FQNEAQ (reference sequence). CDR3 amino acids: CASSPVATNQPQHF. CDR3 in DNA: TGTGCCAGCAGCCCCGTGGCCACCAATCAGCCCCAGCATTTT.

The chain joins TRBV18 to TRBJ1-2, with D tentatively TRBD1 (5 bases). V dropped 0 bases and J dropped 6 bases, with 14 bases sitting between them. This CDR3 spans 15 amino acids. Germline CDR1 KGHSH, CDR2 LQKENI. The DNA for the CDR3 is TGTGCCAGCTCACCACCGGCGACAGCCACCCATGGCTACACCTTC. Its translation: CASSPPATATHGYTF.

The chain joins TRBV12-5 to TRBJ1-6; 10 bases agree with TRBD1. After removal of 2 bases from V and 8 bases from J, the junction contained 9 bases not matched to a gene. Germline V gives CDR1 LGHNT, CDR2 FRNRAP. The CDR3 has 17 amino acids. The CDR3 reads CASGLSRGQGVYSPLHF. CDR3 DNA sequence: TGTGCTAGTGGTTTGTCCCGAGGACAGGGGGTTTATTCACCCCTCCACTTT.

The V call is TRBV28, the J call TRBJ2-7, with D tentatively TRBD2 (6 bases). The germline V and J ends were trimmed by 0 bases and 7 bases, with 7 bases remaining between them. Per germline, CDR1 MDHEN and CDR2 SYDVKM. This CDR3 is built from 12 residues. The CDR3 DNA reads as TGTGCCAGCAGTTTATGGGGGGGAGAGCAGTACTTC. Translating gives CASSLWGGEQYF.

This clone was counted only a few times. CDR3 DNA sequence: TGTGCCAGCAGTTTAACGAGGACTACTTACAATGAGCAGTTCTTC. Residues: CASSLTRTTYNEQFF. The chain uses TRBV27 and TRBJ2-1; possibly TRBD2 for D (6 bases). The CDR3 runs 15 residues. The V end was cut by 2 bases, the J end by 4 bases, with 12 bases between. Germline loops: CDR1 MNHEY, CDR2 SMNVEV (reference sequence).

This chain joins TRBV19 and TRBJ1-5, with 7 nucleotides matching TRBD1. Germline CDR1 LNHDA, CDR2 SQIVND (reference sequence). The CDR3 length is 16 residues. The J segment lost 0 bases and the V segment lost 6 bases, leaving 8 bases of the junction unmatched. The CDR3 nucleotides are TGTGCCAGTAGAAGGACAGGACAATATAGCAATCAGCCCCAGCATTTT. Its translation: CASRRTGQYSNQPQHF.

The rearrangement links TRBV7-2 to TRBJ2-7; 9 bases are shared with TRBD1. CDR1 and CDR2 from the germline V gene are SGHTA and FQGNSA. Trimming took 5 bases from V and 1 from J; bases not matched to a gene: 0. This CDR3 has 13 residues. The CDR3 is CASSGTGSYEQYF. The CDR3 nucleotides are TGTGCCAGCAGCGGGACAGGGTCCTACGAGCAGTACTTC. The variable domain in full, completed from reference TRBV7-2 and TRBJ2-7, reads GAGVSQSPSNKVTEKGKDVELRCDPISGHTALYWYRQSLGQGLEFLIYFQGNSAPDKSGLPSDRFSAERTGGSVSTLTIQRTQQEDSAVYLCASSGTGSYEQYFGPGTRLTVT.

The chain combines TRBV7-4 with TRBJ1-2, with D possibly matching TRBD1 (6 bases). The V end was cut by 5 bases, the J end by 4 bases, with 14 bases between. The CDR3 has 14 amino acids. CDR1 is SGHVT and CDR2 is SQSDAQ in the germline V gene. The CDR3 region is CASSPTGYGYGYTF. DNA for the CDR3: TGTGCCAGCAGCCCCACAGGGTATGGCTATGGCTACACCTTC.

This chain links TRBV2 with TRBJ2-7; 9 positions agree with TRBD1. Germline lookup yields CDR1 SNHLY and CDR2 FYNNEI. This CDR3 comprises 14 residues. Germline trimming cut 9 bases from V and 2 bases from J; bases unmatched to any gene: 8. Here the CDR3 reads CARGGQGNPYEQYF. The CDR3 coding sequence is TGTGCCAGAGGGGGACAGGGTAATCCCTACGAGCAGTACTTC.

The chain joins TRBV28 to TRBJ1-1, with TRBD1 matching over 8 bases. The CDR3 totals 16 residues. The germline V gene encodes CDR1 MDHEN and CDR2 SYDVKM. The junction had 8 bases not matched to a gene; V was cut back by 5 bases and J by 0 bases. CDR3 nucleotide sequence: TGTGCCAGCAGTGAACGGACAGGGAACATGAACACTGAAGCTTTCTTT. Its translation: CASSERTGNMNTEAFF. Full variable domain (outside the CDR3, taken from reference TRBV28 and TRBJ1-1): DVKVTQSSRYLVKRTGEKVFLECVQDMDHENMFWYRQDPGLGLRLIYFSYDVKMKEKGDIPEGYSVSREKKERFSLILESASTNQTSMYLCASSERTGNMNTEAFFGQGTRLTVV.

The chain combines TRBV7-9 with TRBJ1-1; D remains ambiguous. Trimming removed 1 base at V and 2 bases at J, with 5 bases between. The CDR3 has 13 residues. Germline loops: CDR1 SEHNR, CDR2 FQNEAQ (reference sequence). CDR3 sequence: CASSLVPNTEAFF. The CDR3 DNA reads TGTGCCAGCAGCTTAGTCCCCAACACTGAAGCTTTCTTT.

The chain joins TRBV7-9 to TRBJ2-5, with 7 bases lining up with TRBD1. CDR3 length: 13 amino acids. The V and J ends lost 7 bases and 3 bases, in that order; junction bases with no gene match: 5. Germline V lookup: CDR1 SEHNR, CDR2 FQNEAQ (reference sequence). For the CDR3, the DNA is TGTGCCAGCACCCGGGACAGAGAAGAGACCCAGTACTTC. Its protein is CASTRDREETQYF.

V is TRBV4-3 and J is TRBJ2-2, with 12 bases matching TRBD2. In germline, CDR1 is LGHNA, CDR2 YSLEER. With 0 bases clipped from V and 9 bases from J, the junction kept 8 bases outside the gene matches. This CDR3 contains 17 residues. The CDR3 reads CASSQDRLAGVHWELFF. For the CDR3, the DNA is TGCGCCAGCAGCCAAGATCGACTAGCGGGGGTCCATTGGGAGCTGTTTTTT.

The chain has TRBV7-2 and TRBJ1-1, with D possibly matching TRBD1 (6 bases). V lost 6 bases, J lost 8 bases, and 16 bases lay in between. CDR1 SGHTA and CDR2 FQGNSA come from the germline V gene. The length of the CDR3 is 13 residues. The CDR3 sequence is CASSLGGHPEAFF. In DNA form, the CDR3 reads TGTGCCAGCAGTTTGGGGGGCCATCCAGAAGCTTTCTTT.

V is TRBV29-1 and J is TRBJ2-7; no reliable D call. The CDR3 has 11 residues. CDR1 is SQVTM, CDR2 ANQGSEA, per germline. V was cut by 6 bases and J by 5 bases, with 11 bases left in between. The CDR3 reads CSVAAPDEQYF. In DNA, the CDR3 is TGCAGCGTGGCGGCCCCAGACGAGCAGTACTTC.

The chain is built from TRBV7-9 and TRBJ2-1, with 11 bases matching TRBD2. Trimming took 8 bases from V and 5 from J; bases not matched to a gene: 14. Germline CDR1 reads SEHNR; CDR2 reads FQNEAQ (reference sequence). The CDR3 consists of 17 residues. The CDR3 here is CASQRASGGPSDNEQFF. CDR3 nucleotide sequence: TGTGCCAGCCAGAGGGCTAGCGGGGGGCCCTCGGACAATGAGCAGTTCTTC.

The J gene is TRBJ2-5, the V gene TRBV30, with D perhaps matching TRBD1 or TRBD2 (5 bases each). The DNA matches TRBJ2-7 better at its end, which makes the J call doubtful. The CDR3 extends over 11 amino acids. The germline V gene has CDR1 GTSNPN and CDR2 SVGIG (reference sequence). The DNA of the CDR3 is TGTGCCTGGACAGGGAGAGACGAGCAGTACTTC. Its translation: CAWTGRDEQYF.

This chain uses TRBV7-2 with TRBJ2-1; D gene unclear. Trimming took off 3 bases at V and 2 bases at J, with 11 bases between the two ends. Germline CDR1 SGHTA, CDR2 FQGNSA. The CDR3 length is 15 residues. The CDR3 sequence is CASSLSGRAYNEQFF. CDR3 coding DNA: TGTGCCAGCAGCTTGTCAGGCCGAGCCTACAATGAGCAGTTCTTC.

The genes are TRBV9 and TRBJ1-1, with 9 bases identical to TRBD1. With V trimmed by 4 bases and J by 0 bases, 16 bases remained unmatched. This CDR3 contains 19 residues. CDR1 is SGDLS and CDR2 is YYNGEE in the germline V gene. CDR3 amino acids: CASSPGSGTGYGLNTEAFF. CDR3 nucleotides: TGTGCCAGCAGCCCGGGTTCCGGGACAGGGTACGGACTGAACACTGAAGCTTTCTTT. The full variable domain, with the rest looked up from reference TRBV9 and TRBJ1-1, is DSGVTQTPKHLITATGQRVTLRCSPRSGDLSVYWYQQSLDQGLQFLIQYYNGEERAKGNILERFSAQQFPDLHSELNLSSLELGDSALYFCASSPGSGTGYGLNTEAFFGQGTRLTVV.

This chain joins TRBV25-1 and TRBJ1-6; D gene unclear. Between the trimmed V and J ends, which lost 2 bases and 4 bases, there was a span of 6 bases. The CDR3 runs 14 residues. CDR1 is MGHDK and CDR2 is SYGVNS in the germline V gene. CDR3 amino acids: CASSETQYNSPLHF. CDR3 in DNA: TGTGCCAGCAGTGAAACTCAGTATAATTCACCCCTCCACTTT.

The rearrangement uses TRBV19 and TRBJ2-1; unclear D gene. This CDR3 has 16 residues. V gave up 3 bases and J gave up 3 bases, with 15 bases separating them. Looked up from germline, CDR1 is LNHDA and CDR2 is SQIVND (reference sequence). CDR3 in amino acids: CASSISGRRNYNEQFF. The DNA of the CDR3 is TGTGCCAGTAGTATTTCCGGACGGCGCAACTACAATGAGCAGTTCTTC.

DNA for the CDR3: TGTGCCAGCGCAACGGGGGCCGAGGCCGGGGAGCTGTTTTTT. This encodes CASATGAEAGELFF. The chain uses TRBV5-6 and TRBJ2-2; D may be TRBD1 or TRBD2 (6 bases each). Trimming took off 7 bases at V and 6 bases at J, with 16 bases between the two ends. Germline V gives CDR1 SGHDT, CDR2 YYEEEE. This CDR3 region has 14 residues.

This chain links TRBV7-2 with TRBJ2-7, with 7 bases lining up with TRBD2. The trim removed 7 bases at V and 2 bases at J, leaving 8 bases unmatched. The germline gives CDR1 SGHTA, CDR2 FQGNSA. This CDR3 spans 14 amino acids. CDR3 coding DNA: TGTGCCAGCACCCCGTGGGGGGGTCCCTACGAGCAGTACTTC. Amino acids: CASTPWGGPYEQYF.

This clone was observed a handful of times. The J gene is TRBJ1-5, the V gene TRBV4-1, with 7 bases identical to TRBD1. CDR3 length: 16 amino acids. Germline-derived CDR1 and CDR2 are MGHRA and YSYEKL. V lost 4 bases, J lost 1 base, and 7 bases stayed unmatched. CDR3 amino acids: CASSPRGQGSNQPQHF. The CDR3 nucleotides read TGCGCCAGCAGCCCTAGGGGGCAGGGGAGCAATCAGCCCCAGCATTTT.

CDR3 sequence (DNA): TGTGCCAGCAGTGACTCGATGAGGGCCTATGGCTACACCTTC. Residues: CASSDSMRAYGYTF. The chain uses TRBV6-4 and TRBJ1-2, with D uncertain. The CDR3 loop spans 14 amino acids. The germline V gene has CDR1 MRHNA and CDR2 SNTAGT. Trimming stripped 0 bases from V and 4 bases from J, with 9 bases between.

The gene calls are TRBV2 and TRBJ2-7; D perhaps matches TRBD2 (6 bases). The CDR3 consists of 14 residues. The V gene lost 2 bases and the J gene lost 5 bases, with 13 bases spanning the gap. Per the germline V gene, CDR1 is SNHLY and CDR2 is FYNNEI. The CDR3 region has the DNA TGTGCCAGCAGTGAACCCGGGGGATTGAACGAGCAGTACTTC. As protein: CASSEPGGLNEQYF.

The rearrangement joins TRBV11-2 to TRBJ1-3; unclear D gene. V was pared by 5 bases and J by 0 bases, with 5 bases between. CDR3 size: 13 residues. Germline CDR1 and CDR2: SGHAT and FQNNGV. CDR3 loop: CASSIHSGNTIYF. CDR3 nucleotide sequence: TGTGCCAGCAGCATTCACTCTGGAAACACCATATATTTT. Complete variable domain (other parts from reference TRBV11-2 and TRBJ1-3): EAGVAQSPRYKIIEKRQSVAFWCNPISGHATLYWYQQILGQGPKLLIQFQNNGVVDDSQLPKDRFSAERLKGVDSTLKIQPAKLEDSAVYLCASSIHSGNTIYFGEGSWLTVV.

CDR3 DNA: TGTGCCAGTAGTGGAGACAGGGGGCATTATGGCTACACCTTC. Translating gives CASSGDRGHYGYTF. This rearrangement joins TRBV19 to TRBJ1-2; 10 nucleotides align to TRBD1. J gave up 5 bases and V 5 bases, and 5 bases lay outside the gene matches. Germline-derived CDR1 and CDR2 are LNHDA and SQIVND (reference sequence). The CDR3 is made up of 14 amino acids.